These 22 T cell receptor beta chains share one sample of origin, sequenced in a study of cytotoxic CD8 clonotypes in ibrutinib-treated CLL. Measured with immunoSEQ multiplex PCR; TCRdb has only the in-frame clones, and not every one. The sample comprises about 140,000 clones, around 77% of which are singletons, and about 27% rests with the top ten. Here the sequenced sample was PBMCs, taken after 12 months of ibrutinib treatment. The source is a human donor with chronic lymphocytic leukemia.

This clone was recorded once. The chain has TRBV7-9 and TRBJ2-5; D gene unclear. V lost 1 base to trimming and J lost 2 bases, with 5 bases between them. This CDR3 comprises 13 residues. The germline gives CDR1 SEHNR, CDR2 FQNEAQ (reference sequence). The CDR3 is CASSLEPQETQYF. CDR3 DNA: TGTGCCAGCAGCTTAGAGCCTCAAGAGACCCAGTACTTC.

This rearrangement joins TRBV6-5 to TRBJ2-1; D assignment may be TRBD1 or TRBD2 (5 bases each). This CDR3 is 14 amino acids long. Per the germline V gene, CDR1 is MNHEY and CDR2 is SVGAGI. Trimming pared 4 bases from V and 3 bases from J, leaving 10 bases between. CDR3 residues: CASSSWDGYNEQFF. The CDR3 DNA reads TGTGCCAGCAGTTCTTGGGACGGCTACAATGAGCAGTTCTTC.

The sample holds one count of this clone. The chain uses TRBV28 and TRBJ2-3; D is undetermined. The CDR3 spans 14 residues. Trimming cost V 5 bases and J 4 bases, with 13 bases left between them. The germline gives CDR1 MDHEN, CDR2 SYDVKM. The CDR3 bases are TGTGCCAGCAGTACCGCTAGAAGGGCAGATACGCAGTATTTT. This sequence encodes CASSTARRADTQYF.

The rearrangement links TRBV5-1 to TRBJ2-4; TRBD2 agrees at 13 bases. Germline V gives CDR1 SGHRS, CDR2 YFSETQ. The CDR3 loop spans 16 amino acids. V was clipped by 4 bases and J by 5 bases; unmatched bases: 6. Here the CDR3 reads CASSPGGTSGENIQYF. CDR3 DNA: TGCGCCAGCAGCCCCGGGGGGACTAGCGGGGAAAACATTCAGTACTTC. The full variable domain, its missing parts supplied by reference TRBV5-1 and TRBJ2-4, is KAGVTQTPRYLIKTRGQQVTLSCSPISGHRSVSWYQQTPGQGLQFLFEYFSETQRNKGNFPGRFSGRQFSNSRSEMNVSTLELGDSALYLCASSPGGTSGENIQYFGAGTRLSVL.

The chain combines TRBV11-1 with TRBJ2-7; D remains ambiguous. The CDR3 runs to 14 residues. V was clipped by 10 bases and J by 1 base, with 17 bases between them. Germline V gene lookup returns CDR1 SGHAT and CDR2 FQDESV (reference sequence). The CDR3: CATSRQVGSYEQYF. CDR3 nucleotides: TGTGCCACCAGTCGGCAGGTCGGATCCTACGAGCAGTACTTC.

This clone has only one observation. V gene TRBV5-4 combines with J gene TRBJ1-6; 7 positions match TRBD1. In germline, CDR1 is SGHNT, CDR2 YYREEE (reference sequence). V was pared by 0 bases and J by 9 bases, with 9 bases of the junction left unmatched. CDR3 length: 16 amino acids. CDR3 DNA sequence: TGTGCCAGCAGCTTGGGACCGACAGGGCATGTTTCACCCCTCCACTTT. It yields the protein CASSLGPTGHVSPLHF.

CDR3 DNA sequence: TGTGCCAGCAGCTTCCGGGACAGGGATGGCTACACCTTC. Its translation: CASSFRDRDGYTF. The gene calls are TRBV7-9 and TRBJ1-2; 9 bases are shared with TRBD1. The CDR3 extends over 13 amino acids. Germline loops: CDR1 SEHNR, CDR2 FQNEAQ (reference sequence). V trimming: 3 bases; J trimming: 6 bases; junction bases outside the gene matches: 2.

The chain employs TRBV18 and TRBJ2-5; no clear D gene. Germline CDR1 KGHSH, CDR2 LQKENI. The CDR3 sequence is 14 residues long. V was trimmed by 0 bases and J by 1 base, leaving 6 bases between them. The CDR3 DNA follows: TGTGCCAGCTCACCACCCCAGGTCCAAGAGACCCAGTACTTC. It is translated as CASSPPQVQETQYF.

V is TRBV10-3 and J is TRBJ2-3; TRBD2 aligns across 8 bases. CDR3 length: 15 residues. Germline CDR1 reads ENHRY; CDR2 reads SYGVKD. V lost 6 bases to trimming and J lost 2 bases; unmatched junction nucleotides: 7. The chain's CDR3 is CAISSQRGLTDTQYF. Written as DNA, the CDR3 is TGTGCCATCAGCTCGCAGCGGGGGCTCACAGATACGCAGTATTTT.

This clone was recorded once. The V and J genes are TRBV28 and TRBJ2-1, with D possibly TRBD1 on 6 matching bases. The CDR3 spans 13 residues. Per germline, CDR1 MDHEN and CDR2 SYDVKM. Trimming left V 8 bases short and J 7 bases short, with 15 bases between. CDR3: CASSAGVWNEQFF. The CDR3 region has the DNA TGTGCCAGCTCGGCAGGGGTATGGAATGAGCAGTTCTTC.

The rearrangement links TRBV6-5 to TRBJ2-5; D possibly uses TRBD1 or TRBD2 (5 bases each). This CDR3 region has 14 residues. V shed 1 base and J shed 4 bases, with 10 bases lying between them. Germline loops: CDR1 MNHEY, CDR2 SVGAGI. CDR3 protein: CASSYLWGRETQYF. Here the CDR3 DNA reads TGTGCCAGCAGTTACTTGTGGGGGAGAGAGACCCAGTACTTC.

The chain couples TRBV9 to TRBJ1-2; D gene ambiguous. V was pared by 0 bases and J by 7 bases, with 7 bases between. The CDR3 is made up of 12 amino acids. CDR1 and CDR2 from the germline V gene are SGDLS and YYNGEE. As DNA, the CDR3 is TGTGCCAGCAGCGTAGGAGGGCTTGGCTACACCTTC. Protein: CASSVGGLGYTF.

This clone appeared once. The V gene is TRBV5-1, the J gene TRBJ2-1; TRBD2 agrees at 10 bases. CDR1 SGHRS and CDR2 YFSETQ come from the germline V gene. J lost 0 bases, V lost 6 bases, and 6 bases had no gene match. The CDR3 runs to 16 residues. CDR3 bases: TGCGCCAGCACCACCACTAGCGGGAACTCCTACAATGAGCAGTTCTTC. Translated, it gives CASTTTSGNSYNEQFF. Using reference TRBV5-1 and TRBJ2-1 for the parts outside the CDR3, the full variable domain is KAGVTQTPRYLIKTRGQQVTLSCSPISGHRSVSWYQQTPGQGLQFLFEYFSETQRNKGNFPGRFSGRQFSNSRSEMNVSTLELGDSALYLCASTTTSGNSYNEQFFGPGTRLTVL.

The V call is TRBV28, the J call TRBJ1-2; a possible D gene is TRBD1 (5 bases). CDR1 and CDR2 (germline): MDHEN, SYDVKM. This CDR3 has 13 amino acids. Trimming shortened V by 10 bases and J by 8 bases, and 20 bases separated the two germline ends. This CDR3 reads CAIPDLAGQGYTF. The DNA of the CDR3 is TGTGCCATCCCCGACCTAGCAGGGCAGGGCTACACCTTC.

The chain links TRBV2 to TRBJ1-5; unclear D gene. The CDR3 contains 13 residues. Germline values: CDR1 SNHLY, CDR2 FYNNEI. Trimming stripped 5 bases from V and 3 bases from J, with 8 bases between. CDR3 coding DNA: TGTGCCAGCAGTCAACAGCTCAATCAGCCCCAGCATTTT. Its translation: CASSQQLNQPQHF.

The V call is TRBV28, the J call TRBJ1-2; weak D call: TRBD1 (5 bases). The V and J ends lost 2 bases and 0 bases respectively, with 10 bases between them. The CDR3 loop spans 15 amino acids. CDR1 and CDR2 from the germline V gene are MDHEN and SYDVKM. The CDR3 bases are TGTGCCAGCAGTTTAGGGGGGGTTGCTAACTATGGCTACACCTTC. It yields the protein CASSLGGVANYGYTF.

This clone was detected only a few times. The J gene is TRBJ2-1, the V gene TRBV19, with TRBD2 matching 10 bases. The CDR3 spans 15 residues. From germline, CDR1 is LNHDA and CDR2 SQIVND (reference sequence). The ends lost 4 bases at V and 2 bases at J; junction bases unmatched: 2. Written as DNA, the CDR3 is TGTGCCAGTAGTACGGGACTAGCGACCTACAATGAGCAGTTCTTC. Amino acids: CASSTGLATYNEQFF.

A single count supports this clone. The chain couples TRBV6-5 to TRBJ2-7; TRBD2 matches 12 bases. The CDR3 contains 15 residues. V dropped 6 bases and J dropped 2; count of bases not matched to a gene: 5. Germline CDR1 MNHEY, CDR2 SVGAGI. CDR3 sequence (DNA): TGTGCCAGCAGGATACTAGCGGGAGGAACCTACGAGCAGTACTTC. Encoded protein: CASRILAGGTYEQYF.

The V and J genes are TRBV7-9 and TRBJ1-4; D unresolved. The CDR3 covers 16 residues. V lost 5 bases, J lost 7 bases, and 20 bases lay in between. Germline CDR1 SEHNR, CDR2 FQNEAQ (reference sequence). CDR3 in amino acids: CASSQIKTSAPEKLFF. In DNA, the CDR3 is TGTGCCAGCAGCCAGATTAAGACTTCAGCCCCTGAAAAACTGTTTTTT.

This clone has just a few counts. The V call is TRBV4-1, the J call TRBJ2-7, with D tentatively TRBD1 (5 bases). The V gene lost 4 bases and the J gene lost 5 bases, with 15 bases spanning the gap. CDR1 and CDR2 from the germline V gene are MGHRA and YSYEKL. The CDR3 length is 14 residues. The CDR3 sequence is CASSPHVRGNEQYF. CDR3 in DNA: TGCGCCAGCAGCCCTCACGTTAGGGGCAACGAGCAGTACTTC.

The chain has TRBV5-1 and TRBJ1-2; perhaps TRBD1 as D (6 bases). Germline V gives CDR1 SGHRS, CDR2 YFSETQ. The CDR3 length is 14 residues. Trimming pared 3 bases from V and 7 bases from J, leaving 16 bases between. CDR3 loop: CASSSQTGRVGYTF. In DNA form, the CDR3 reads TGCGCCAGCAGCTCCCAAACAGGGAGGGTTGGCTACACCTTC.

The chain is built from TRBV19 and TRBJ2-2; 10 bases fit TRBD1. V gave up 4 bases and J gave up 4 bases; unmatched junction bases: 6. The germline gives CDR1 LNHDA, CDR2 SQIVND (reference sequence). This CDR3 region has 16 residues. The CDR3 loop reads CASSRDRGLSTGELFF. CDR3 coding DNA: TGTGCCAGTAGTAGGGACAGGGGATTGAGCACCGGGGAGCTGTTTTTT.